Listed here are 32 T cell receptor beta chains from one sample, sequenced in a study of post-analysis software for immune sequencing data. Which antigens these TCRs recognize remains unknown. Study findings and constraints: The study found TRBV5-6, TRBV5-1 and TRBV20-1 among five or six TRBV segments more frequent in patients than controls.

TCR beta libraries were prepared from cDNA with unique molecular identifiers. From the PCR reads, TCRdb called clonotypes with MiXCR, one entry per CDR3 protein. The sample yields roughly 540,000 distinct CDR3 sequences, around 34% seen once. Sequenced: blood. These receptors were collected from a girl younger than 18 with multiple sclerosis.

The chain has TRBV15 and TRBJ2-3, with D perhaps matching TRBD2 (6 bases). The CDR3 runs to 13 residues. Germline V lookup: CDR1 LNHNV, CDR2 YYDKDF (reference sequence). Trimming stripped 4 bases from V and 4 bases from J, with 9 bases between. CDR3 in amino acids: CATSTRLADTQYF. The CDR3 coding sequence is TGTGCCACCAGCACGCGACTAGCAGATACGCAGTATTTT.

The CDR3 sequence: CASGTGVSDTQYF. In DNA, the CDR3 is TGTGCCAGCGGAACAGGGGTGTCAGATACGCAGTATTTT. V is TRBV7-9 and J is TRBJ2-3; 7 bases are shared with TRBD1. The CDR3 spans 13 residues. CDR1 and CDR2 from the germline V gene are SEHNR and FQNEAQ (reference sequence). With 8 bases clipped from V and 4 bases from J, the junction kept 6 bases outside the gene matches.

This clonotype came up once. The chain links TRBV5-1 to TRBJ1-5; possibly TRBD1 for D (6 bases). This CDR3 spans 16 amino acids. From germline, CDR1 is SGHRS and CDR2 YFSETQ. Trimming pared 0 bases from V and 7 bases from J, leaving 17 bases between. CDR3 sequence reads: CASSLEPQGGGQPQHF. For the CDR3, the DNA is TGCGCCAGCAGCTTGGAGCCACAGGGAGGTGGACAGCCCCAGCATTTT. The full variable domain, rest sourced from reference TRBV5-1 and TRBJ1-5, is KAGVTQTPRYLIKTRGQQVTLSCSPISGHRSVSWYQQTPGQGLQFLFEYFSETQRNKGNFPGRFSGRQFSNSRSEMNVSTLELGDSALYLCASSLEPQGGGQPQHFGDGTRLSIL.

The genes are TRBV7-9 and TRBJ2-3; D remains ambiguous. Between the trimmed V and J ends, which lost 2 bases and 2 bases, there was a span of 8 bases. CDR1 and CDR2 (germline): SEHNR, FQNEAQ (reference sequence). This CDR3 is 14 amino acids long. The CDR3 spells CASSLLNPTDTQYF. CDR3 bases: TGTGCCAGCAGCTTATTAAATCCCACAGATACGCAGTATTTT.

V and J are TRBV20-1 and TRBJ1-6; 8 bases are a match to TRBD1. This CDR3 comprises 15 residues. Germline CDR1 reads DFQATT; CDR2 reads SNEGSKA (reference sequence). V lost 3 bases, J lost 6 bases, and 7 bases stayed unmatched. CDR3 nucleotides: TGCAGTGCTAGGGAGACAGGGGAACGTAATTCACCCCTCCACTTT. Residues: CSARETGERNSPLHF.

This sequence joins TRBV27 and TRBJ1-6; D might be TRBD1 (6 bases). V was cut by 0 bases and J by 7 bases, with 13 bases left in between. The CDR3 is 16 residues long. Germline V gene data show CDR1 as MNHEY and CDR2 as SMNVEV (reference sequence). The CDR3 spells CASSLSRGRGNSPLHF. CDR3 sequence (DNA): TGTGCCAGCAGTTTATCGAGGGGCAGGGGCAATTCACCCCTCCACTTT.

V and J are TRBV2 and TRBJ2-5; D is ambiguous. This CDR3 has 15 residues. Per the germline V gene, CDR1 is SNHLY and CDR2 is FYNNEI. Trimming took off 3 bases at V and 1 base at J, with 12 bases between the two ends. The CDR3 loop reads CASSDVRAAQETQYF. CDR3 DNA: TGTGCCAGCAGTGATGTAAGGGCAGCCCAAGAGACCCAGTACTTC. Together with reference TRBV2 and TRBJ2-5, the CDR3 gives the full variable domain: EPEVTQTPSHQVTQMGQEVILRCVPISNHLYFYWYRQILGQKVEFLVSFYNNEISEKSEIFDDQFSVERPDGSNFTLKIRSTKLEDSAMYFCASSDVRAAQETQYFGPGTRLLVL.

This rearrangement joins TRBV7-7 to TRBJ2-1; 11 positions agree with TRBD2. The germline V gene has CDR1 SSHAT and CDR2 FNYEAQ (reference sequence). J lost 9 bases, V lost 5 bases, and 12 bases had no gene match. The CDR3 length is 16 residues. The CDR3 sequence: CASSPSSGGLPFEQFF. In nucleotides, the CDR3 is TGTGCCAGCAGCCCATCTAGCGGGGGGCTCCCGTTTGAGCAGTTCTTC.

The chain is built from TRBV6-1 and TRBJ2-5; D may be TRBD1 (6 bases). Germline CDR1 is MNHNS and CDR2 is SASEGT. The V gene lost 6 bases and the J gene lost 5 bases, with 16 bases spanning the gap. The CDR3 contains 14 residues. The CDR3: CASREQGIAETQYF. CDR3 sequence (DNA): TGTGCCAGCAGAGAACAGGGAATTGCGGAGACCCAGTACTTC.

V and J are TRBV28 and TRBJ1-1; weak D call: TRBD1 (6 bases). Germline lookup yields CDR1 MDHEN and CDR2 SYDVKM. Trimming took off 3 bases at V and 1 base at J, with 15 bases between the two ends. This CDR3 has 16 residues. Here the CDR3 reads CASSFLFGQSNTEAFF. The CDR3, as DNA: TGTGCCAGCAGTTTCTTGTTTGGACAGTCGAACACTGAAGCTTTCTTT.

The chain has TRBV5-1 and TRBJ2-1; 10 positions agree with TRBD2. The ends lost 0 bases at V and 8 bases at J; junction bases unmatched: 8. The CDR3 contains 16 residues. Germline values: CDR1 SGHRS, CDR2 YFSETQ. The CDR3 here is CASSLEGLAFDYEQFF. DNA of the CDR3: TGCGCCAGCAGCTTGGAGGGACTAGCGTTCGACTATGAGCAGTTCTTC.

This clonotype was seen just once. The V and J genes are TRBV4-1 and TRBJ2-4; weak D call: TRBD1 (6 bases). Germline-derived CDR1 and CDR2 are MGHRA and YSYEKL. The V gene lost 0 bases and the J gene lost 14 bases, with 11 bases spanning the gap. The CDR3 is made up of 12 amino acids. CDR3 in DNA: TGCGCCAGCAGCCAAGATCCAGGGGCAAAGTACTTC. This translates into CASSQDPGAKYF.

This clonotype was counted at least ten times. V gene TRBV20-1 combines with J gene TRBJ2-3; D may be TRBD2 (5 bases). The V gene lost 6 bases and the J gene lost 1 base, with 14 bases spanning the gap. This CDR3 contains 14 residues. Germline V CDR1 and CDR2: DFQATT, SNEGSKA (reference sequence). CDR3 sequence (DNA): TGCAGTGCGTGGCTAGCTGACGGCACAGATACGCAGTATTTT. Protein: CSAWLADGTDTQYF.

This chain joins TRBV20-1 and TRBJ2-3, with 10 bases identical to TRBD2. Germline V lookup: CDR1 DFQATT, CDR2 SNEGSKA (reference sequence). V was pared by 1 base and J by 3 bases, with 7 bases of the junction left unmatched. The CDR3 contains 16 residues. CDR3 residues: CSARGVAGGLTDTQYF. The CDR3 DNA reads as TGCAGTGCTAGAGGGGTAGCGGGGGGACTAACAGATACGCAGTATTTT.

The chain has TRBV5-1 and TRBJ2-3, with 15 positions matching TRBD2. CDR1 is SGHRS and CDR2 is YFSETQ in the germline V gene. The J segment lost 0 bases and the V segment lost 3 bases, leaving 8 bases of the junction unmatched. CDR3 length: 19 amino acids. The CDR3 nucleotides are TGCGCCAGCAGCTCGGGACTAGCGGGGGGCACCCCTAGCACAGATACGCAGTATTTT. Amino acids: CASSSGLAGGTPSTDTQYF.

The rearrangement links TRBV6-5 to TRBJ1-2, with 8 bases fitting TRBD1. This CDR3 contains 12 residues. The V gene's germline CDR1 is MNHEY and CDR2 SVGAGI. The J segment lost 7 bases and the V segment lost 5 bases, leaving 3 bases of the junction unmatched. The CDR3 nucleotides read TGTGCCAGCAGTACAGGGGGAGGTGGCTACACCTTC. Protein sequence: CASSTGGGGYTF.

This clonotype turned up a few times. The genes are TRBV6-1 and TRBJ2-7; D is unclear. Germline lookup yields CDR1 MNHNS and CDR2 SASEGT. V was shortened by 7 bases and J by 5 bases, with 12 bases between the two germline ends. The CDR3 runs 12 residues. The CDR3 nucleotides read TGTGCCAGCAAAGTTGGGTGGAACGAGCAGTACTTC. Translation: CASKVGWNEQYF.

The chain joins TRBV5-5 to TRBJ2-5; TRBD2 matches 7 bases. V lost 0 bases, J lost 1 base, and 3 bases stayed unmatched. Germline lookup yields CDR1 SGHKS and CDR2 YYEKEE (reference sequence). The CDR3 is made up of 15 amino acids. Here the CDR3 DNA reads TGTGCCAGCAGCTTGGAAGGACTAGGCCAAGAGACCCAGTACTTC. Translation: CASSLEGLGQETQYF.

Only a few counts were recorded for this clonotype. CDR3 amino acids: CSAPKIGGGNQPQHF. CDR3 in DNA: TGCAGTGCCCCTAAGATAGGGGGTGGCAATCAGCCCCAGCATTTT. V is TRBV20-1 and J is TRBJ1-5; maybe TRBD1 (6 bases). The V end lost 6 bases, the J end lost 2 bases, and 17 bases lay between the germline ends. The CDR3 consists of 15 residues. CDR1 DFQATT and CDR2 SNEGSKA come from the germline V gene (reference sequence).

V gene TRBV11-3 combines with J gene TRBJ1-6, with D unresolved. Germline CDR1 is SGHNT and CDR2 is YENEEA. V lost 4 bases, J lost 13 bases, and 11 bases lay in between. There are 12 residues in the CDR3. The CDR3 DNA reads as TGTGCCAGCAGCTCCGGGTCTGAGCCCCTCCACTTT. Translated: CASSSGSEPLHF.

This chain links TRBV29-1 with TRBJ1-1, with 10 bases lining up with TRBD1. Germline V gene data show CDR1 as SQVTM and CDR2 as ANQGSEA. V trimming: 4 bases; J trimming: 5 bases; junction bases outside the gene matches: 4. The CDR3 sequence is 13 residues long. The CDR3 loop is CSVGGGQGTEAFF. The CDR3 nucleotides read TGCAGCGTTGGAGGGGGACAGGGGACTGAAGCTTTCTTT.

The sample holds a few counts of this clonotype. The DNA of the CDR3 is TGCAGCGGTGCTGGCGGGAATGAGCAGTTCTTC. This encodes CSGAGGNEQFF. The chain recombines TRBV20-1 with TRBJ2-1; possible D gene TRBD2, 5 bases. The CDR3 runs 11 residues. The germline gives CDR1 DFQATT, CDR2 SNEGSKA (reference sequence).

V is TRBV7-9 and J is TRBJ2-5, with TRBD1 matching 9 bases. The CDR3 totals 15 residues. CDR1 is SEHNR, CDR2 FQNEAQ, per germline (reference sequence). The J segment lost 11 bases and the V segment lost 2 bases, leaving 12 bases of the junction unmatched. The CDR3, as DNA: TGTGCCAGCAGCTTACGGACAGGGGACACAGATACGCAGTACTTC. It specifies CASSLRTGDTDTQYF. Variable domain in full (rest from reference TRBV7-9 and TRBJ2-5): DTGVSQNPRHKITKRGQNVTFRCDPISEHNRLYWYRQTLGQGPEFLTYFQNEAQLEKSRLLSDRFSAERPKGSFSTLEIQRTEQGDSAMYLCASSLRTGDTDTQYFGPGTRLLVL.

The CDR3 reads CASSLTGTYGYTF. The CDR3 DNA reads as TGTGCCAGCAGCTTAACGGGGACCTATGGCTACACCTTC. The chain employs TRBV7-3 and TRBJ1-2; D is possibly TRBD1 (5 bases). The CDR3 extends over 13 amino acids. Germline V gene data show CDR1 as SGHTA and CDR2 as FQGTGA. The V end lost 0 bases, the J end lost 4 bases, and 6 bases lay between the germline ends.

The sample holds a few counts of this clonotype. The chain uses TRBV25-1 and TRBJ2-5, with D possibly matching TRBD2 (6 bases). V was trimmed by 6 bases and J by 4 bases, leaving 18 bases between them. Germline lookup yields CDR1 MGHDK and CDR2 SYGVNS. This CDR3 is built from 15 residues. CDR3 sequence (DNA): TGTGCCAGCAGCACCCGGGACGGAGGGCGAGAGACCCAGTACTTC. Translated: CASSTRDGGRETQYF.

This clonotype has just a few counts. The V call is TRBV4-2, the J call TRBJ2-1; D is undetermined. With 1 base removed from V and 6 bases from J, the gap between germline ends came to 10 bases. Germline V gene lookup returns CDR1 LGHNA and CDR2 YNFKEQ. The length of the CDR3 is 14 residues. The CDR3 region is CASSQGLGINEQFF. The CDR3 nucleotides are TGTGCCAGCAGCCAAGGTCTGGGGATCAATGAGCAGTTCTTC.

The chain combines TRBV12-3 or TRBV12-4 with TRBJ1-1, with 8 bases aligning to TRBD1. The CDR3 runs to 12 residues. V lost 9 bases to trimming and J lost 7 bases; unmatched junction nucleotides: 7. The CDR3 protein is CASGDRIHEAFF. The CDR3 DNA reads as TGTGCCAGTGGGGACAGGATACATGAAGCTTTCTTT.

The CDR3 DNA reads as TGCAGCGTCGGGACTAGCGGGGGGGATGAGCAGTACTTC. This sequence encodes CSVGTSGGDEQYF. The chain recombines TRBV29-1 with TRBJ2-5; 16 nucleotides match TRBD2. The J segment lost 11 bases and the V segment lost 6 bases, leaving 6 bases of the junction unmatched. The CDR3 contains 13 residues. Germline CDR1 and CDR2: SQVTM and ANQGSEA.

With regard to this clonotype: One junction end disagrees with the germline gene, perhaps due to a read error. The V and J genes are TRBV3-1 and TRBJ1-1; TRBD1 agrees at 9 bases. This CDR3 region has 16 residues. The germline gives CDR1 LGHDT, CDR2 YNNKEL (reference sequence). CDR3 amino acids: CAGSQFPGQGNTEAFF. The CDR3, as DNA: TGTGCCGGCAGCCAATTTCCGGGACAGGGGAACACTGAAGCTTTCTTT.

This clonotype was observed a few times. The chain is built from TRBV15 and TRBJ1-5, with 10 bases that match TRBD1. With 1 base clipped from V and 3 bases from J, the junction kept 3 bases outside the gene matches. The CDR3 is 16 amino acids. CDR1 and CDR2 from the germline V gene are LNHNV and YYDKDF (reference sequence). CDR3 sequence reads: CATSRGDRGSNQPQHF. The CDR3 bases are TGTGCCACCAGCAGAGGGGACAGGGGCTCCAATCAGCCCCAGCATTTT.

This clonotype was counted only a few times. The J gene is TRBJ2-1, the V gene TRBV27, with 10 bases that match TRBD2. Germline V gives CDR1 MNHEY, CDR2 SMNVEV (reference sequence). The V segment lost 7 bases and the J segment 4 bases; nucleotides outside the gene matches: 10. The CDR3 consists of 16 residues. The CDR3 coding sequence is TGTGCCAGCACCCCTCGGGGACTAGCGATATACAATGAGCAGTTCTTC. Translated: CASTPRGLAIYNEQFF.

This chain joins TRBV6-1 and TRBJ1-2, with 7 bases fitting TRBD1. Germline values: CDR1 MNHNS, CDR2 SASEGT. The CDR3 is 14 residues long. V shed 3 bases and J 6 bases; nucleotides not matched to a gene: 7. The chain's CDR3 is CASSDLQGSHGYTF. The CDR3 nucleotides read TGTGCCAGCAGTGATTTACAGGGGAGCCATGGCTACACCTTC.